Below are 17 T cell receptor beta chains sequenced from a single sample in a study of shared clonotypes between healthy human individuals. TCRdb's table, derived via immunoSEQ multiplex PCR, lists solely in-frame clones and lacks some. The table records approximately 500,000 clones, 90% to 96% of them present only once. The specimen was naive CD4+ T cells sorted from blood. Subset defined: CD45RA+ positively selected. All receptors come from a woman aged 25 to 45 in good health.

The V and J genes are TRBV28 and TRBJ1-5; D gene unclear. The ends were cut back, 2 bases at V and 7 bases at J, with 15 bases in the middle. This CDR3 region has 15 residues. Germline CDR1 reads MDHEN; CDR2 reads SYDVKM. The CDR3 region is CASSLIRIRYQPQHF. Written as DNA, the CDR3 is TGTGCCAGCAGTTTAATTAGGATTAGGTACCAGCCCCAGCATTTT.

The chain recombines TRBV27 with TRBJ1-2; D possibly corresponds to TRBD1 (5 bases). Looked up from germline, CDR1 is MNHEY and CDR2 is SMNVEV (reference sequence). V was trimmed by 5 bases and J by 0 bases, leaving 7 bases between them. This CDR3 has 13 residues. The CDR3 protein is CASSVRANYGYTF. CDR3 in DNA: TGTGCCAGCAGTGTCAGGGCTAACTATGGCTACACCTTC.

The chain combines TRBV28 with TRBJ1-5, with D hard to call. The CDR3 loop spans 15 amino acids. The V end lost 4 bases, the J end lost 0 bases, and 10 bases lay between the germline ends. Germline V gives CDR1 MDHEN, CDR2 SYDVKM. The DNA of the CDR3 is TGTGCCAGCAGTTCTATCGACGGTAGCAATCAGCCCCAGCATTTT. It is translated as CASSSIDGSNQPQHF. Looking up the rest from reference TRBV28 and TRBJ1-5 gives the full variable domain: DVKVTQSSRYLVKRTGEKVFLECVQDMDHENMFWYRQDPGLGLRLIYFSYDVKMKEKGDIPEGYSVSREKKERFSLILESASTNQTSMYLCASSSIDGSNQPQHFGDGTRLSIL.

This chain joins TRBV27 and TRBJ1-3; D remains ambiguous. The CDR3 spans 16 residues. The ends were cut back, 3 bases at V and 2 bases at J, with 14 bases in the middle. CDR1 MNHEY and CDR2 SMNVEV come from the germline V gene (reference sequence). The CDR3 loop reads CASSFRSNLAGNTIYF. CDR3 nucleotide sequence: TGTGCCAGCAGTTTTAGGTCCAACCTTGCTGGAAACACCATATATTTT.

The chain carries TRBV27 and TRBJ2-7, with TRBD2 identical over 9 bases. The ends lost 4 bases at V and 4 bases at J; junction bases unmatched: 5. Germline CDR1 is MNHEY and CDR2 is SMNVEV (reference sequence). This CDR3 has 14 residues. CDR3 region: CASSSSGNSYEQYF. CDR3 nucleotides: TGTGCCAGCAGTTCTAGCGGGAATTCGTACGAGCAGTACTTC.

This clone was detected only once. This chain uses TRBV11-2 with TRBJ2-1, with 9 bases aligning to TRBD2. J gave up 1 base and V 3 bases, and 10 bases lay outside the gene matches. In germline, CDR1 is SGHAT, CDR2 FQNNGV. The CDR3 is made up of 18 amino acids. In DNA form, the CDR3 reads TGTGCCAGCAGCTTGTACAGGAGACTAGCGGTTTCCTACAATGAGCAGTTCTTC. Translation: CASSLYRRLAVSYNEQFF.

This clone was observed a single time. The rearrangement joins TRBV30 to TRBJ1-3; D remains ambiguous. Trimming took off 4 bases at V and 0 bases at J, with 13 bases between the two ends. This CDR3 contains 15 residues. The germline V gene encodes CDR1 GTSNPN and CDR2 SVGIG (reference sequence). For the CDR3, the DNA is TGTGCCTGGATTTCCCGGCCGATCTCTGGAAACACCATATATTTT. Translating it yields CAWISRPISGNTIYF.

The gene calls are TRBV6-1 and TRBJ1-1, with 8 bases fitting TRBD1. V lost 6 bases and J lost 5; bases outside the gene matches: 8. This CDR3 comprises 14 residues. Looked up from germline, CDR1 is MNHNS and CDR2 is SASEGT. As DNA, the CDR3 is TGTGCCAGCAGCGGGACAGGAACCCCTACTGAAGCTTTCTTT. It codes for CASSGTGTPTEAFF.

V gene TRBV11-2 combines with J gene TRBJ1-2; D ambiguous. Germline V gives CDR1 SGHAT, CDR2 FQNNGV. This CDR3 is built from 13 residues. V shed 0 bases and J shed 8 bases, with 10 bases lying between them. In DNA form, the CDR3 reads TGTGCCAGCAGCTTAGACATAGTCTTAGGCTACACCTTC. Amino acid sequence: CASSLDIVLGYTF.

The rearrangement joins TRBV2 to TRBJ1-3; no reliable D call. CDR1 and CDR2 (germline): SNHLY, FYNNEI. V shed 8 bases and J shed 0 bases, with 5 bases lying between them. This CDR3 has 12 amino acids. The CDR3 bases are TGTGCCAGCGGGAACTCTGGAAACACCATATATTTT. Its protein is CASGNSGNTIYF.

CDR3 region: CASRGGVGQPQHF. For the CDR3, the DNA is TGTGCCTCCCGGGGCGGGGTCGGTCAGCCCCAGCATTTT. The chain links TRBV2 to TRBJ1-5; D is possibly TRBD1 (5 bases). Trimming cost V 11 bases and J 6 bases, with 17 bases left between them. This CDR3 contains 13 residues. Germline CDR1 SNHLY, CDR2 FYNNEI.

The chain is built from TRBV28 and TRBJ2-7; 9 nucleotides align to TRBD2. The CDR3 loop spans 16 amino acids. Germline CDR1 reads MDHEN; CDR2 reads SYDVKM. After removal of 7 bases from V and 4 bases from J, the junction contained 14 bases not matched to a gene. Here the CDR3 reads CASTLSGSPGLYEQYF. The CDR3, as DNA: TGTGCCAGCACCCTTAGCGGGAGTCCTGGTTTGTACGAGCAGTACTTC.

The chain couples TRBV18 to TRBJ1-5; D is unresolved. Germline V gene lookup returns CDR1 KGHSH and CDR2 LQKENI. CDR3 size: 14 residues. Trimming took 3 bases from V and 5 from J, leaving 11 bases between them. The CDR3 DNA reads as TGTGCCAGCTCACCTGCTGTCGGCTATCAGCCCCAGCATTTT. Translating gives CASSPAVGYQPQHF.

The CDR3 reads CSVERGTGLEETQYF. DNA for the CDR3: TGCAGCGTTGAAAGAGGCACAGGCCTGGAAGAGACCCAGTACTTC. This chain joins TRBV29-1 and TRBJ2-5; D may be TRBD1 (5 bases). Trimming took off 2 bases at V and 3 bases at J, with 16 bases between the two ends. Per germline, CDR1 SQVTM and CDR2 ANQGSEA. CDR3 length: 15 residues.

This rearrangement joins TRBV11-2 to TRBJ1-2; 10 bases match TRBD1. V shed 6 bases, J shed 4 bases, and the junction held 5 bases outside the gene matches. Germline V lookup: CDR1 SGHAT, CDR2 FQNNGV. The CDR3 sequence is 14 residues long. DNA of the CDR3: TGTGCCAGCAGTTCCGGGACAGGGGTCTATGGCTACACCTTC. Amino acids: CASSSGTGVYGYTF.

The chain joins TRBV30 to TRBJ2-5; possible D gene TRBD2, 6 bases. The CDR3 covers 14 residues. The germline V and J ends were trimmed by 2 bases and 6 bases, with 16 bases remaining between them. Germline CDR1 reads GTSNPN; CDR2 reads SVGIG (reference sequence). Here the CDR3 reads CAWSWSGVGKTQYF. Here the CDR3 DNA reads TGTGCCTGGAGTTGGTCGGGAGTGGGTAAGACCCAGTACTTC.

This chain uses TRBV11-1 with TRBJ2-7, with TRBD1 as a possible D gene (6 bases). The CDR3 runs to 13 residues. Trimming took 5 bases from V and 1 from J, leaving 9 bases between them. Germline CDR1 SGHAT, CDR2 FQDESV (reference sequence). CDR3 bases: TGTGCCAGCAGCAAACAGGGATCCTACGAGCAGTACTTC. Translating it yields CASSKQGSYEQYF.